These 5 T cell receptor beta chains share one sample of origin, sequenced in a study of CD8+ T cells in alopecia areata. As for treatment: oral pan-JAK inhibitor, 5-10 mg twice daily. Following RNA extraction, reverse transcription yielded cDNA that acted as the sequencing template. Clones were sequenced by immunoSEQ multiplex PCR, and TCRdb holds only the in-frame ones, with some missing. Among 150,000 to 200,000 clones listed, more than 55% were seen once. Material: CD4+ T cells sorted from blood, obtained at roughly week 49, from a patient treated with tofacitinib. The receptors here all came from a human donor with alopecia areata.

CDR3 nucleotides: TGCGCCAGCAGCCAAGAGCCGACAGATACGCAGTATTTT. Amino acid sequence: CASSQEPTDTQYF. The genes are TRBV4-3 and TRBJ2-3; no clear D. The CDR3 contains 13 residues. Trimming shortened V by 0 bases and J by 3 bases, and 4 bases separated the two germline ends. CDR1 LGHNA and CDR2 YSLEER come from the germline V gene.

The V gene is TRBV6-1, the J gene TRBJ1-1, with unresolved D. Germline V gene data show CDR1 as MNHNS and CDR2 as SASEGT. V was cut by 10 bases and J by 1 base, with 16 bases left in between. This CDR3 region has 14 residues. CDR3 in DNA: TGTGCCATCTTAGACGTCATTTCGAACACTGAAGCTTTCTTT. This encodes CAILDVISNTEAFF.

The chain combines TRBV6-1 with TRBJ1-6; a weak D match, TRBD1 (6 bases). This CDR3 is 13 amino acids long. Trimming pared 10 bases from V and 9 bases from J, leaving 16 bases between. Germline V gives CDR1 MNHNS, CDR2 SASEGT. CDR3 bases: TGTGCCATTACCCAGGGCAGGGGTTCACCCCTCCACTTT. Amino acids: CAITQGRGSPLHF.

V gene TRBV4-3 combines with J gene TRBJ1-4; D is unclear. Germline CDR1 LGHNA, CDR2 YSLEER. Trimming left V 0 bases short and J 4 bases short, with 12 bases between. This CDR3 spans 16 amino acids. The CDR3 region has the DNA TGCGCCAGCAGCCAAGATTTCGGGAGTAATAATGAAAAACTGTTTTTT. Its protein product is CASSQDFGSNNEKLFF.

The table lists this clone with many counts. V and J are TRBV5-1 and TRBJ1-2; the D gene is possibly TRBD1 (6 bases). V was trimmed by 4 bases and J by 7 bases, leaving 14 bases between them. The germline V gene encodes CDR1 SGHRS and CDR2 YFSETQ. This CDR3 has 13 residues. CDR3 in amino acids: CASSEPGGGGYTF. CDR3 nucleotide sequence: TGCGCCAGCAGCGAACCAGGAGGGGGTGGCTACACCTTC. The full variable domain, in which reference TRBV5-1 and TRBJ1-2 provide the parts outside the CDR3, is KAGVTQTPRYLIKTRGQQVTLSCSPISGHRSVSWYQQTPGQGLQFLFEYFSETQRNKGNFPGRFSGRQFSNSRSEMNVSTLELGDSALYLCASSEPGGGGYTFGSGTRLTVV.